The clone carrying this T cell receptor (beta chain) has only a few counts. This entry is derived from a study of STAT5B mutations in CD4+ large granular lymphocyte leukemia. Some clones are missing from TCRdb's copy, which holds only in-frame ones; the method was immunoSEQ multiplex PCR. The sample contains around 37,000 clones, about 81% of which appear only once. The CDR3 consists of 13 residues. Germline CDR1 reads SGHDT; CDR2 reads YYEEEE. V was clipped by 1 base and J by 9 bases, with 11 bases between them. The sequenced sample consisted of CD4+ T cells from blood buffy coats. The receptor was derived from a human donor in good health. The chain recombines TRBV5-6 with TRBJ2-1; no reliable D call. Written as DNA, the CDR3 is TGTGCCAGCAGCTTGACCTTGAATGCTGAGCAGTTCTTC. Its translation: CASSLTLNAEQFF.